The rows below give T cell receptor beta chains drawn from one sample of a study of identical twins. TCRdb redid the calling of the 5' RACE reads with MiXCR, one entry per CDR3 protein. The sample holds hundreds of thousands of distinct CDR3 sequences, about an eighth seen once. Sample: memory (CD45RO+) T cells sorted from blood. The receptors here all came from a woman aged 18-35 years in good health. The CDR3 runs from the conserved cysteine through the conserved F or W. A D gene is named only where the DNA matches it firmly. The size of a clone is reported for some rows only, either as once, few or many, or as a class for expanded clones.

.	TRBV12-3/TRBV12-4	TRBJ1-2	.	CASSLGGRAYGYTF	TGTGCCAGCAGTTTGGGGGGGCGCGCCTATGGCTACACCTTC
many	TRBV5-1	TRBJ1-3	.	CASSIGSSSGNTIYF	TGCGCCAGCAGCATCGGGAGCAGCTCTGGAAACACCATATATTTT
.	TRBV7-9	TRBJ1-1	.	CAGSNVGHKNTEAFF	TGTGCCGGTTCAAATGTTGGACACAAGAACACTGAAGCTTTCTTT
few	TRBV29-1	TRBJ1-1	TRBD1	CSTRTVGTANTEAFF	TGCAGCACCCGCACGGTGGGGACAGCGAACACTGAAGCTTTCTTT
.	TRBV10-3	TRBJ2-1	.	CASNGRSGDSYNEQFF	TGTGCCTCCAATGGAAGGAGCGGAGACTCCTACAATGAGCAGTTCTTC
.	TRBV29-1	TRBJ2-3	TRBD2	CSADLAGIEDTQYF	TGCAGCGCAGATCTAGCGGGGATCGAAGATACGCAGTATTTT
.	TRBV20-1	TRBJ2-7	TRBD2	CCARGTSGGSLVSEQYF	TGCTGTGCTAGGGGGACTAGCGGGGGGTCTCTTGTGAGTGAGCAGTACTTC
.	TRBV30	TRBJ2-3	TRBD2	CAWSAGGSPDTQYF	TGTGCCTGGAGTGCTGGCGGGAGCCCAGATACGCAGTATTTT
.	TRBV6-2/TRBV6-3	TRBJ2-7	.	CASSRDRSEQYF	TGTGCCAGCAGTCGGGACCGGTCCGAGCAGTACTTC
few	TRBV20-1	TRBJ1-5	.	CSARQLGGNQPQHF	TGCAGTGCTAGACAACTGGGAGGCAATCAGCCCCAGCATTTT
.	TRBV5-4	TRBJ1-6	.	CASSIDRDNSPLHF	TGTGCCAGCAGCATCGACAGAGATAATTCACCCCTCCACTTT
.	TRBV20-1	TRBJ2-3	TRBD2	CSGVTSGTDTQYF	TGCAGTGGTGTGACTAGCGGCACAGATACGCAGTATTTT
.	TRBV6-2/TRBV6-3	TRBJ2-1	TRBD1	CASSYSIGQGALGSYNEQFF	TGTGCCAGCAGTTACTCTATAGGGCAGGGGGCGTTGGGCTCCTACAATGAGCAGTTCTTC
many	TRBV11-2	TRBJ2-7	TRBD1	CASSPRGSSVSHEQYF	TGTGCCAGCAGCCCCAGGGGGTCGTCCGTTTCCCACGAGCAGTACTTC
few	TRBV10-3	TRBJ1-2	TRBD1	CAISGTGLRGYTF	TGTGCCATCAGTGGGACAGGGCTGAGGGGCTACACCTTC
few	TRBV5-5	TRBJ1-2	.	CASSTAGNDYGYTF	TGTGCCAGCAGCACCGCTGGGAATGACTATGGCTACACCTTC
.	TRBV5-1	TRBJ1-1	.	CASSVHSEGSEAFF	TGCGCCAGCAGCGTCCATAGTGAAGGCTCTGAAGCTTTCTTT
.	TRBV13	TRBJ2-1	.	CASSLGEGSSYNEQFF	TGTGCCAGCAGCCTCGGGGAAGGGAGCTCCTACAATGAGCAGTTCTTC
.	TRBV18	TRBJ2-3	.	CASSPGGSSTDTQYF	TGTGCCAGCTCACCGGGGGGATCAAGCACAGATACGCAGTATTTT
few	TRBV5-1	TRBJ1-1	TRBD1	CASSLGGQGPVTFF	TGCGCCAGCAGCTTGGGCGGACAGGGACCCGTGACTTTCTTT
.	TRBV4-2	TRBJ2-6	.	CASSQGNGQPAGANVLTF	TGTGCCAGCAGCCAAGGAAACGGACAGCCGGCAGGGGCCAACGTCCTGACTTTC
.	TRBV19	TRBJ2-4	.	CASSTGALAKNIQYF	TGTGCCAGTAGTACAGGAGCCCTAGCCAAAAACATTCAGTACTTC
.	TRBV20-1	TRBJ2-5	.	CSVSRDPETQYF	TGCAGTGTATCCCGGGACCCCGAGACCCAGTACTTC
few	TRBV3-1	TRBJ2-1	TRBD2	CASSPRLASYNEQFF	TGTGCCAGCAGCCCAAGACTAGCGTCATACAATGAGCAGTTCTTC
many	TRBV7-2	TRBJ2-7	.	CASSFGGAPSYEQYF	TGTGCCAGCAGCTTCGGAGGGGCTCCCTCCTACGAGCAGTACTTC
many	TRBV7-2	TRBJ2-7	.	CASSLAFGWQYF	TGTGCCAGCAGCTTAGCGTTCGGATGGCAGTACTTC
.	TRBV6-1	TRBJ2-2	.	CASTPWASSNTGELFF	TGTGCCAGCACCCCTTGGGCCAGCTCGAACACCGGGGAGCTGTTTTTT
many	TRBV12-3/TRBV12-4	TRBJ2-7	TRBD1	CASSPGQTYEQYF	TGTGCCAGCAGTCCGGGACAGACCTACGAGCAGTACTTC
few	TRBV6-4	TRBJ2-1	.	CASSDIDQNEQFF	TGTGCCAGCAGTGACATCGACCAAAATGAGCAGTTCTTC
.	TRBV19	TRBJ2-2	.	CASKTGWNTGELFF	TGTGCCAGTAAAACAGGGTGGAACACCGGGGAGCTGTTTTTT
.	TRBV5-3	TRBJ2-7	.	CASGPGLLGTSYEQYF	TGTGCCAGCGGCCCCGGGCTACTCGGGACCTCCTACGAGCAGTACTTC
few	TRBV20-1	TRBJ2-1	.	CSASHFKEQFF	TGCAGTGCTAGTCACTTCAAGGAGCAGTTCTTC
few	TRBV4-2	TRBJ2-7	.	CASSQDQYGYEQYF	TGTGCCAGCAGCCAAGATCAGTACGGCTACGAGCAGTACTTC
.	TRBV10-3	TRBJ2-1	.	CAVLSYNEQFF	TGTGCTGTCCTTTCCTACAATGAGCAGTTCTTC
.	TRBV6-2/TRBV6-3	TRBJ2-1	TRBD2	CASSAKSLYPGLYSRNEQFF	TGTGCCAGCAGCGCGAAATCACTTTATCCGGGACTATATTCTAGGAATGAGCAGTTCTTC
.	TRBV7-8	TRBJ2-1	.	CASSFDGPDNEQFF	TGTGCCAGCAGCTTTGACGGGCCGGACAATGAGCAGTTCTTC
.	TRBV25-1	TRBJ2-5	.	CASSGTGANQETQYF	TGTGCCAGCAGTGGGACCGGAGCTAACCAAGAGACCCAGTACTTC
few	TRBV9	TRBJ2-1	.	CASSTQGGTSYNEQFF	TGTGCCAGCAGCACTCAAGGGGGGACCTCCTACAATGAGCAGTTCTTC
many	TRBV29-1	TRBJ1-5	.	CSVDQGRGQPQHF	TGCAGCGTTGACCAGGGGCGAGGACAGCCCCAGCATTTT
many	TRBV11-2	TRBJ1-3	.	CASSLGGRMAGNTIYF	TGTGCCAGCAGCTTAGGGGGGAGAATGGCTGGAAACACCATATATTTT